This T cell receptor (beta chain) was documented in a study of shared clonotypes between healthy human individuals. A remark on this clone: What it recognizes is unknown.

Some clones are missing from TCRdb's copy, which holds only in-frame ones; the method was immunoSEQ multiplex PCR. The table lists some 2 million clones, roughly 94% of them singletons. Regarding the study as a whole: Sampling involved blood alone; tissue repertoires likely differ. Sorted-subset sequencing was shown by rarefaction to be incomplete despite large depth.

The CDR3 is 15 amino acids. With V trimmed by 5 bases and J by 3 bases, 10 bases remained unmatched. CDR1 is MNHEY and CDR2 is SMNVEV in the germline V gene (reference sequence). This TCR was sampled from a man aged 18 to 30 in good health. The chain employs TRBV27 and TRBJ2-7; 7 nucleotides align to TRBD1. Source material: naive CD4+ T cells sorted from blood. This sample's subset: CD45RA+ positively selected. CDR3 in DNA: TGTGCCAGCAGTAATCGACAGGGCGGAATCTACGAGCAGTACTTC. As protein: CASSNRQGGIYEQYF.